Listed here are 7 T cell receptor beta chains from one sample, sequenced in a study of T cell responses to AZD1222 COVID-19 vaccine. Profiled with immunoSEQ multiplex PCR; TCRdb holds only in-frame clones, not every one. The sample yields about 130,000 clones, more than 75% seen once. The sequencing used peripheral blood, collected on day 0 of AZD1222 vaccination. All receptors come from an adult in good health.

The CDR3 sequence: CASSRRDRDAETQYF. In DNA form, the CDR3 reads TGTGCCAGCAGCCGCCGGGACAGGGACGCAGAGACCCAGTACTTC. The gene calls are TRBV6-5 and TRBJ2-5; 9 positions agree with TRBD1. CDR1 and CDR2 (germline): MNHEY, SVGAGI. The CDR3 has 15 residues. V was clipped by 6 bases and J by 4 bases; unmatched bases: 9.

The chain combines TRBV4-2 with TRBJ1-5; D not certain. CDR1 LGHNA and CDR2 YNFKEQ come from the germline V gene. The CDR3 is made up of 15 amino acids. The germline V and J ends were trimmed by 0 bases and 11 bases, with 17 bases remaining between them. The CDR3 sequence: CASSQDIAGFGAQHF. In DNA, the CDR3 is TGTGCCAGCAGCCAAGATATAGCGGGGTTTGGGGCCCAGCATTTT.

Here the CDR3 DNA reads TGTGCCAGCAGCTTAACCCCGGACAGCTTGCAGTACTTC. It translates to CASSLTPDSLQYF. The chain is built from TRBV7-3 and TRBJ2-7, with a tentative D call TRBD1 (6 bases). This CDR3 has 13 residues. The germline V and J ends were trimmed by 0 bases and 9 bases, with 12 bases remaining between them. From germline, CDR1 is SGHTA and CDR2 FQGTGA.

The J gene is TRBJ2-7, the V gene TRBV7-2; TRBD2 matches 8 bases. The V and J ends lost 5 bases and 1 base, in that order; junction bases with no gene match: 7. The CDR3 extends over 15 amino acids. From germline, CDR1 is SGHTA and CDR2 FQGNSA. The CDR3 DNA is TGTGCCAGCAGCCTAACTAGCGGATTATCCTACGAGCAGTACTTC. Its protein product is CASSLTSGLSYEQYF.

The chain recombines TRBV6-2 or TRBV6-3 with TRBJ2-1, with D unclear. The CDR3 is made up of 18 amino acids. Germline values: CDR1 MNHEY, CDR2 SVGEGT. Trimming stripped 2 bases from V and 0 bases from J, with 17 bases between. The CDR3 DNA reads as TGTGCCAGCAGTTACCCTGGTATTGGGTTGAGCTCCTACAATGAGCAGTTCTTC. This encodes CASSYPGIGLSSYNEQFF.

In its sample, this clone was seen a few times. The chain uses TRBV24-1 and TRBJ1-5; 9 positions agree with TRBD1. CDR1 and CDR2 (germline): KGHDR, SFDVKD. The trim removed 3 bases at V and 4 bases at J, leaving 9 bases unmatched. The CDR3 has 17 amino acids. CDR3 sequence reads: CATSDSSGDRANQPQHF. CDR3 bases: TGTGCCACCAGTGATAGTAGTGGGGACAGGGCTAATCAGCCCCAGCATTTT.

With regard to this clone: The sample contains more than one DNA sequence encoding this CDR3. The chain joins TRBV4-2 to TRBJ2-7; a possible D gene is TRBD1 (6 bases). The V gene lost 0 bases and the J gene lost 3 bases, with 6 bases spanning the gap. Germline V gene data show CDR1 as LGHNA and CDR2 as YNFKEQ. This CDR3 has 13 amino acids. The CDR3 reads CASSQETGYEQYF. The CDR3 nucleotides read TGTGCCAGCAGCCAAGAGACAGGCTACGAGCAGTACTTC.